The rows below give T cell receptor beta chains drawn from one sample of a study of read filtering for tumor transcriptome and immune sequencing. TCRdb used MiXCR to reprocess the reads, holding one entry per CDR3 protein. Found here are over 45,000 distinct CDR3 sequences, about 12% of them singletons; the top ten hold approximately 14%. Sequenced: a population of CD138-negative cells sorted from bone marrow. Receptors were obtained from a donor aged 40 or older with multiple myeloma. Both conserved end residues are part of each CDR3. D genes are given only for firm matches. Rows give clone size only sometimes, using once, few, many, or a class for an expanded clone.

j_gene: TRBJ2-1; d_gene: .; v_gene: TRBV12-3/TRBV12-4; abundance: many; CDR3aa: CASSGNKDEQFF; CDR3nt: TGTGCCAGCAGTGGGAACAAGGATGAGCAGTTCTTC
j_gene: TRBJ2-3; d_gene: TRBD1; v_gene: TRBV20-1; abundance: many; CDR3aa: CSASWTGGRYDGTDTQYF; CDR3nt: TGCAGTGCTAGCTGGACAGGGGGCAGGTATGATGGCACAGATACGCAGTATTTT
j_gene: TRBJ2-7; d_gene: .; v_gene: TRBV3-1; abundance: many; CDR3aa: CASSNGRGGYEQYF; CDR3nt: TGTGCCAGCAGCAACGGCAGGGGAGGTTACGAGCAGTACTTC
j_gene: TRBJ1-4; d_gene: TRBD1; v_gene: TRBV6-5; abundance: many; CDR3aa: CASSLQGLRNEKLFF; CDR3nt: TGTGCCAGCAGTTTACAGGGGCTTAGGAATGAAAAACTGTTTTTT
j_gene: TRBJ1-4; d_gene: TRBD1; v_gene: TRBV2; abundance: few; CDR3aa: CAGSGRTGGEKLFF; CDR3nt: TGTGCCGGCAGTGGACGGACAGGGGGCGAAAAACTGTTTTTT
j_gene: TRBJ2-5; d_gene: .; v_gene: TRBV7-8; abundance: many; CDR3aa: CASSFSQGLGTQYF; CDR3nt: TGTGCCAGCAGCTTTAGCCAGGGGCTGGGGACCCAGTACTTC
j_gene: TRBJ2-7; d_gene: .; v_gene: TRBV2; abundance: many; CDR3aa: CASSRDSRVYEQYF; CDR3nt: TGTGCCAGCAGTCGCGACAGCAGGGTTTACGAGCAGTACTTC
j_gene: TRBJ2-3; d_gene: .; v_gene: TRBV29-1; abundance: many; CDR3aa: CSADKGSTDTQYF; CDR3nt: TGCAGCGCAGACAAGGGTAGCACAGATACGCAGTATTTT
j_gene: TRBJ1-5; d_gene: TRBD1; v_gene: TRBV5-1; abundance: .; CDR3aa: CASSLGPTGSYQPQHF; CDR3nt: TGCGCCAGCAGCTTGGGGCCGACAGGGTCTTACCAGCCCCAGCATTTT
j_gene: TRBJ2-1; d_gene: .; v_gene: TRBV30; abundance: many; CDR3aa: CATQVGDYYNEQFF; CDR3nt: TGTGCCACTCAAGTGGGGGATTACTACAATGAGCAGTTCTTC
j_gene: TRBJ2-2; d_gene: .; v_gene: TRBV7-2; abundance: many; CDR3aa: CASSLGPDPTGELFF; CDR3nt: TGTGCCAGCAGCTTGGGCCCGGACCCCACCGGGGAGCTGTTTTTT
j_gene: TRBJ2-1; d_gene: TRBD1; v_gene: TRBV29-1; abundance: many; CDR3aa: CSVERDRDYNEQFF; CDR3nt: TGCAGCGTTGAAAGGGACAGGGACTACAATGAGCAGTTCTTC